The 28 T cell receptor beta chains in this list originate from one sample, sequenced in a study of chemoradiotherapy in HPV16-positive cancers. Method: immunoSEQ multiplex PCR; TCRdb's copy keeps in-frame clones and lacks some. The table has approximately 58,000 clones, 90% seen once. Source: blood, taken from a patient who underwent chemoradiotherapy. Source of these receptors: a human donor with HPV-associated anogenital cancer.

The chain uses TRBV5-1 and TRBJ1-4; a weak D match, TRBD1 (5 bases). Deletions cut 0 bases from V and 3 bases from J, with 9 bases between. This CDR3 comprises 15 residues. Germline V gene lookup returns CDR1 SGHRS and CDR2 YFSETQ. CDR3 sequence: CASSLEWGPNEKLFF. CDR3 nucleotide sequence: TGCGCCAGCAGCTTGGAATGGGGACCTAATGAAAAACTGTTTTTT.

The chain carries TRBV6-5 and TRBJ2-4; TRBD1 aligns across 10 bases. The junction had 4 bases not matched to a gene; V was cut back by 5 bases and J by 6 bases. CDR1 is MNHEY, CDR2 SVGAGI, per germline. CDR3 length equals 14 residues. The CDR3 region has the DNA TGTGCCAGCAGTGAAGGGACAGGGGTAAACATTCAGTACTTC. Amino acids: CASSEGTGVNIQYF.

The genes are TRBV28 and TRBJ2-7; TRBD1 agrees at 8 bases. The CDR3 sequence is 14 residues long. Germline assignment: CDR1 MDHEN and CDR2 SYDVKM. Unmatched junction bases numbered 9, after V lost 7 bases and J lost 4 bases. The CDR3, as DNA: TGTGCCAGCAACCCGACAGGGGTAAGGTACGAGCAGTACTTC. As protein: CASNPTGVRYEQYF. The variable domain in full, completed from reference TRBV28 and TRBJ2-7, reads DVKVTQSSRYLVKRTGEKVFLECVQDMDHENMFWYRQDPGLGLRLIYFSYDVKMKEKGDIPEGYSVSREKKERFSLILESASTNQTSMYLCASNPTGVRYEQYFGPGTRLTVT.

The V and J genes are TRBV5-6 and TRBJ2-2; D unclear. The length of the CDR3 is 14 residues. V was trimmed by 0 bases and J by 3 bases, leaving 6 bases between them. Germline CDR1 reads SGHDT; CDR2 reads YYEEEE. CDR3 nucleotides: TGTGCCAGCAGCTTGGGACGGCACACCGGGGAGCTGTTTTTT. Encoded protein: CASSLGRHTGELFF.

The chain couples TRBV6-1 to TRBJ2-1; the D gene is possibly TRBD1 (6 bases). There are 14 residues in the CDR3. Germline V gives CDR1 MNHNS, CDR2 SASEGT. The germline V and J ends were trimmed by 4 bases and 6 bases, with 13 bases remaining between them. The CDR3 nucleotides read TGTGCCAGCAGTGGACAGGTCATGTCCAATGAGCAGTTCTTC. Amino acid sequence: CASSGQVMSNEQFF.

The V and J genes are TRBV7-8 and TRBJ2-7, with D possibly TRBD2 on 6 matching bases. The germline CDR1 and CDR2 sequences are SGHVS and FQNEAQ. The CDR3 consists of 13 residues. The V and J ends lost 5 bases and 10 bases respectively, with 18 bases between them. The CDR3: CASSQAWGDSQYF. CDR3 nucleotides: TGTGCCAGCAGCCAGGCTTGGGGGGACTCTCAGTACTTC.

J is TRBJ1-4 and V is TRBV5-1; TRBD1 aligns across 10 bases. The CDR3 length is 14 residues. V shed 5 bases, J shed 7 bases, and the junction held 5 bases outside the gene matches. Germline values: CDR1 SGHRS, CDR2 YFSETQ. CDR3 nucleotide sequence: TGCGCCAGCAGGCGGACAGGGGGTATTGAAAAACTGTTTTTT. This translates into CASRRTGGIEKLFF.

This clone was observed a single time. V usage is TRBV7-2 and J usage is TRBJ2-1; TRBD1 or TRBD2 may be the D gene (5 bases each). From germline, CDR1 is SGHTA and CDR2 FQGNSA. The CDR3 spans 14 residues. V lost 8 bases and J lost 5, with 16 bases in between. The DNA for the CDR3 is TGTGCCAGCTGGGACGGATTTTCCAACAATGAGCAGTTCTTC. Its translation: CASWDGFSNNEQFF.

CDR3: CASSPTQGVSSYNEQFF. CDR3 bases: TGCGCCAGCAGCCCCACCCAGGGGGTTAGCTCCTACAATGAGCAGTTCTTC. This rearrangement joins TRBV4-1 to TRBJ2-1, with 7 bases that match TRBD1. From germline, CDR1 is MGHRA and CDR2 YSYEKL. This CDR3 contains 17 residues. J gave up 0 bases and V 4 bases, and 9 bases lay outside the gene matches.

The chain combines TRBV18 with TRBJ1-4, with 7 positions matching TRBD1. The CDR3 totals 15 residues. V was pared by 3 bases and J by 1 base, with 2 bases of the junction left unmatched. CDR1 is KGHSH and CDR2 is LQKENI in the germline V gene. CDR3 in amino acids: CASSPQGGTNEKLFF. CDR3 nucleotide sequence: TGTGCCAGCTCACCCCAGGGGGGAACTAATGAAAAACTGTTTTTT.

This clone was counted once. The rearrangement uses TRBV5-6 and TRBJ2-3; no clear D. The germline V and J ends were trimmed by 3 bases and 0 bases, with 11 bases remaining between them. This CDR3 contains 15 residues. From germline, CDR1 is SGHDT and CDR2 YYEEEE. CDR3 nucleotides: TGTGCCAGCAGCTCGCCGGCTCCGAGCACAGATACGCAGTATTTT. Translating gives CASSSPAPSTDTQYF.

The chain couples TRBV5-4 to TRBJ2-2, with TRBD1 matching 9 bases. Trimming cost V 0 bases and J 6 bases; bases outside gene matches: 3. The CDR3 has 15 amino acids. Germline loops: CDR1 SGHNT, CDR2 YYREEE (reference sequence). The CDR3 bases are TGTGCCAGCAGCTTGGCCGGACAGGGGCCCGGGGAGCTGTTTTTT. Its protein is CASSLAGQGPGELFF.

The chain uses TRBV14 and TRBJ1-2, with D unresolved. The germline V gene has CDR1 SGHDN and CDR2 FVKESK. The length of the CDR3 is 13 residues. V lost 1 base to trimming and J lost 4 bases, with 7 bases between them. The CDR3 DNA follows: TGTGCCAGCAGCCAAGTAGGCGGCTATGGCTACACCTTC. As protein: CASSQVGGYGYTF.

This clone is medium-sized by share. V is TRBV6-4 and J is TRBJ2-3; 13 positions agree with TRBD2. The CDR3 length is 15 residues. J was trimmed by 6 bases and V by 4 bases; bases with no gene match: 4. Germline-derived CDR1 and CDR2 are MRHNA and SNTAGT. The CDR3 protein is CASSATSGGSDTQYF. CDR3 in DNA: TGTGCCAGCAGTGCGACTAGCGGGGGGTCGGATACGCAGTATTTT.

This rearrangement joins TRBV29-1 to TRBJ1-2; D gene ambiguous. Germline loops: CDR1 SQVTM, CDR2 ANQGSEA. The V end was cut by 4 bases, the J end by 6 bases, with 12 bases between. This CDR3 is 12 amino acids long. This CDR3 reads CSVVGRTNGYTF. The CDR3 DNA follows: TGCAGCGTTGTCGGAAGGACTAATGGCTACACCTTC.

The rearrangement joins TRBV4-2 to TRBJ1-1; D unclear. Trimming left V 4 bases short and J 1 base short, with 10 bases between. The V gene's germline CDR1 is LGHNA and CDR2 YNFKEQ. The CDR3 length is 14 residues. CDR3 coding DNA: TGTGCCAGCAGCCCCTCCTCCTCGAACACTGAAGCTTTCTTT. It specifies CASSPSSSNTEAFF.

In DNA form, the CDR3 reads TGTGCCAGCAGCTTCCCCACTAGCGGGAGAAATGAGCAGTTCTTC. Translation: CASSFPTSGRNEQFF. This chain joins TRBV7-8 and TRBJ2-1; 11 bases line up with TRBD2. J was trimmed by 7 bases and V by 3 bases; bases with no gene match: 5. CDR1 is SGHVS, CDR2 FQNEAQ, per germline. The CDR3 has 15 residues.

This rearrangement joins TRBV5-1 to TRBJ1-5; D is unresolved. V gave up 4 bases and J gave up 1 base, with 12 bases separating them. Germline lookup yields CDR1 SGHRS and CDR2 YFSETQ. The CDR3 loop spans 15 amino acids. CDR3 in DNA: TGCGCCAGCAGCACGGGCTGGAAGAGCAATCAGCCCCAGCATTTT. It translates to CASSTGWKSNQPQHF.

The chain uses TRBV6-1 and TRBJ1-2, with 9 bases matching TRBD1. Germline assignment: CDR1 MNHNS and CDR2 SASEGT. There are 15 residues in the CDR3. With 4 bases clipped from V and 12 bases from J, the junction kept 15 bases outside the gene matches. The CDR3 protein is CASSGTRGTGRGHTF. The DNA of the CDR3 is TGTGCCAGCAGTGGTACCAGAGGGACAGGGCGCGGCCACACCTTC.

The chain is built from TRBV27 and TRBJ1-1; TRBD1 is a possible D gene (5 bases). This CDR3 is built from 13 residues. Deletions cut 3 bases from V and 9 bases from J, with 14 bases between. The germline V gene has CDR1 MNHEY and CDR2 SMNVEV (reference sequence). The CDR3 DNA reads TGTGCCAGCAGTTTCCGGATCCGACAGCAAGCTTTCTTT. Protein sequence: CASSFRIRQQAFF.

The chain is built from TRBV10-3 and TRBJ2-6; D remains unclear. Germline lookup yields CDR1 ENHRY and CDR2 SYGVKD. This CDR3 spans 14 amino acids. The V end was cut by 6 bases, the J end by 0 bases, with 6 bases between. The CDR3: CAIRLDSGANVLTF. In DNA, the CDR3 is TGTGCCATCAGGTTGGACTCTGGGGCCAACGTCCTGACTTTC.

V is TRBV7-9 and J is TRBJ1-1; TRBD1 aligns across 7 bases. CDR3 size: 13 residues. The germline V gene encodes CDR1 SEHNR and CDR2 FQNEAQ (reference sequence). V shed 2 bases, J shed 5 bases, and the junction held 2 bases outside the gene matches. Written as DNA, the CDR3 is TGTGCCAGCAGCTTACAACAGGGGACTGAAGCTTTCTTT. Translating it yields CASSLQQGTEAFF.

The gene calls are TRBV7-6 and TRBJ2-2, with D tentatively TRBD2 (5 bases). CDR1 is SGHVS and CDR2 is FNYEAQ in the germline V gene. Trimming shortened V by 2 bases and J by 6 bases, and 16 bases separated the two germline ends. This CDR3 comprises 16 residues. CDR3 DNA: TGTGCCAGCAGCTTAAGGGCGGGCCCCACGGCCGGGGAGCTGTTTTTT. Its protein product is CASSLRAGPTAGELFF.

The V and J genes are TRBV11-2 and TRBJ2-7; tentative D call: TRBD1 (6 bases). Germline assignment: CDR1 SGHAT and CDR2 FQNNGV. The CDR3 extends over 15 amino acids. V was cut by 5 bases and J by 0 bases, with 14 bases left in between. In nucleotides, the CDR3 is TGTGCCAGCAGCGTTACCGGGACATCCTCCTACGAGCAGTACTTC. Translating it yields CASSVTGTSSYEQYF. The full variable domain, in which reference TRBV11-2 and TRBJ2-7 provide the parts outside the CDR3, is EAGVAQSPRYKIIEKRQSVAFWCNPISGHATLYWYQQILGQGPKLLIQFQNNGVVDDSQLPKDRFSAERLKGVDSTLKIQPAKLEDSAVYLCASSVTGTSSYEQYFGPGTRLTVT.

This chain uses TRBV29-1 with TRBJ2-7, with TRBD2 matching over 7 bases. The CDR3 contains 13 residues. Germline V gene sequence: CDR1 SQVTM, CDR2 ANQGSEA. V trimming: 5 bases; J trimming: 5 bases; junction bases outside the gene matches: 9. The CDR3 nucleotides are TGCAGCGTTAAGGCGGGGGAAGGCCACGAGCAGTACTTC. Residues: CSVKAGEGHEQYF.

The rearrangement joins TRBV9 to TRBJ1-5; D gene unclear. The germline V gene has CDR1 SGDLS and CDR2 YYNGEE. CDR3 length: 15 amino acids. The ends were cut back, 3 bases at V and 3 bases at J, with 13 bases in the middle. CDR3 in amino acids: CASSGEGAINQPQHF. The CDR3 region has the DNA TGTGCCAGCAGCGGCGAGGGAGCAATCAATCAGCCCCAGCATTTT.

This clone was observed once. The chain links TRBV4-2 to TRBJ2-3; 8 positions agree with TRBD2. From germline, CDR1 is LGHNA and CDR2 YNFKEQ. The J segment lost 1 base and the V segment lost 0 bases, leaving 6 bases of the junction unmatched. The CDR3 covers 17 residues. The CDR3 spells CASSQDGARGGTDTQYF. The CDR3 DNA is TGTGCCAGCAGCCAAGATGGGGCGCGGGGGGGCACAGATACGCAGTATTTT.

DNA of the CDR3: TGTGCCAGCAGCCTCCGGGATTCCTACAATGAGCAGTTCTTC. Protein: CASSLRDSYNEQFF. This chain joins TRBV7-8 and TRBJ2-1; D might be TRBD2 (5 bases). Germline loops: CDR1 SGHVS, CDR2 FQNEAQ. V lost 5 bases, J lost 1 base, and 9 bases lay in between. This CDR3 is built from 14 residues.